The 7 T cell receptor beta chains below come from one sample, sequenced in a study of response to subunit inactivated influenza vaccine. TCRdb redid the calling of the RT-PCR reads with MiXCR, one entry per CDR3 protein. The data show 500,000 to 750,000 distinct CDR3 sequences, less than 15% seen once. Material: PBMCs from blood, obtained 11 to 12 days after vaccination. The origin of the receptors is a man over 45 who received an inactivated influenza vaccine.

This chain uses TRBV18 with TRBJ1-3; D is possibly TRBD1 (5 bases). CDR3 size: 17 residues. Trimming took off 3 bases at V and 0 bases at J, with 15 bases between the two ends. Germline assignment: CDR1 KGHSH and CDR2 LQKENI. CDR3 sequence: CASSPSQAASSGNTIYF. The CDR3 coding sequence is TGTGCCAGCTCACCTTCACAGGCAGCTAGCTCTGGAAACACCATATATTTT. The complete variable domain, with remaining parts taken from reference TRBV18 and TRBJ1-3, reads NAGVMQNPRHLVRRRGQEARLRCSPMKGHSHVYWYRQLPEEGLKFMVYLQKENIIDESGMPKERFSAEFPKEGPSILRIQQVVRGDSAAYFCASSPSQAASSGNTIYFGEGSWLTVV.

V gene TRBV27 combines with J gene TRBJ1-2, with 7 bases that match TRBD1. CDR3 size: 13 residues. V lost 5 bases to trimming and J lost 4 bases; unmatched junction nucleotides: 4. Germline assignment: CDR1 MNHEY and CDR2 SMNVEV (reference sequence). CDR3 protein: CASSETGAYGYTF. Written as DNA, the CDR3 is TGTGCCAGCAGTGAAACAGGGGCCTATGGCTACACCTTC.

This clonotype turned up a few times. The chain uses TRBV11-3 and TRBJ2-7; D may correspond to TRBD1 or TRBD2 (5 bases each). Trimming stripped 2 bases from V and 6 bases from J, with 11 bases between. The CDR3 covers 13 residues. Germline V CDR1 and CDR2: SGHNT, YENEEA. DNA of the CDR3: TGTGCCAGCAGCTTAATGGGGGTGAGCGAGCAGTACTTC. It is translated as CASSLMGVSEQYF. The whole variable domain, filled in from reference TRBV11-3 and TRBJ2-7, reads EAGVVQSPRYKIIEKKQPVAFWCNPISGHNTLYWYLQNLGQGPELLIRYENEEAVDDSQLPKDRFSAERLKGVDSTLKIQPAELGDSAVYLCASSLMGVSEQYFGPGTRLTVT.

This clonotype has a handful of counts. The chain's CDR3 is CAISGGTSGMSTDTQYF. In nucleotides, the CDR3 is TGTGCCATCAGTGGGGGCACTAGCGGGATGTCCACAGATACGCAGTATTTT. V is TRBV10-3 and J is TRBJ2-3; TRBD2 aligns across 10 bases. The CDR3 is 17 amino acids. V shed 4 bases, J shed 2 bases, and the junction held 9 bases outside the gene matches. CDR1 ENHRY and CDR2 SYGVKD come from the germline V gene.

This clonotype was seen a handful of times. The chain employs TRBV18 and TRBJ2-5; 7 bases line up with TRBD1. The germline gives CDR1 KGHSH, CDR2 LQKENI. This CDR3 comprises 14 residues. V trimming: 1 base; J trimming: 6 bases; junction bases outside the gene matches: 5. CDR3 in DNA: TGTGCCAGCTCACCACTGGGACAGACAAAGACCCAGTACTTC. Protein sequence: CASSPLGQTKTQYF.

For this clonotype: This may arise from a read error, as a much more abundant clone is one base away. The rearrangement uses TRBV5-6 and TRBJ2-3; no definite D call. The CDR3 consists of 16 residues. Germline loops: CDR1 SGHDT, CDR2 YYEEEE. For the CDR3, the DNA is TGTGCCAGCAGCTTAGGCTCGTGGTTTAGCACAGATGCGCAGTATTTT. Its translation is CASSLGSWFSTDAQYF.

J is TRBJ2-1 and V is TRBV12-3 or TRBV12-4; no clear D. The CDR3 runs to 14 residues. The ends were cut back, 11 bases at V and 0 bases at J, with 14 bases in the middle. The CDR3 sequence: CASTGSLSYNEQFF. CDR3 coding DNA: TGTGCCTCCACTGGGTCCCTCTCCTACAATGAGCAGTTCTTC.